A single sample is the source of the 20 T cell receptor beta chains below, sequenced in a study of OX40 agonist ivuxolimab in advanced cancers. Assay used: immunoSEQ multiplex PCR; TCRdb lists only in-frame clones, some missing. Of 68,000 or so clones listed, approximately 90% were seen once; the top ten hold around 8.3%. The sample consisted of CD4+ or CD8+ T cells sorted from blood, taken in a trial of the OX40 agonist ivuxolimab. These receptors were collected from an adult with an advanced solid tumor such as melanoma, head and neck, liver or kidney cancer.

This chain connects TRBV15 to TRBJ1-6; tentatively, D is TRBD1 (5 bases). Germline CDR1 LNHNV, CDR2 YYDKDF (reference sequence). The length of the CDR3 is 14 residues. V was clipped by 3 bases and J by 13 bases, with 16 bases between them. As DNA, the CDR3 is TGTGCCACCAGCAGGAATCAGGACACGGGGCCCCTCCACTTT. Amino acids: CATSRNQDTGPLHF.

The chain recombines TRBV4-1 with TRBJ1-1; 7 nucleotides agree with TRBD1. With V trimmed by 0 bases and J by 6 bases, 16 bases remained unmatched. This CDR3 has 18 residues. From germline, CDR1 is MGHRA and CDR2 YSYEKL. The CDR3 DNA sequence: TGCGCCAGCAGCCAAGAGGGGGGTCCCATACAGGGGAGGGCTGAAGCTTTCTTT. Residues: CASSQEGGPIQGRAEAFF.

J is TRBJ1-5 and V is TRBV29-1; TRBD1 might be the D (6 bases). V was cut by 4 bases and J by 2 bases, with 9 bases left in between. The CDR3 length is 13 residues. Germline V lookup: CDR1 SQVTM, CDR2 ANQGSEA. This CDR3 is CSVAGAGNQPQHF. The CDR3, as DNA: TGCAGCGTTGCGGGGGCCGGCAATCAGCCCCAGCATTTT.

This clone was observed a few times. The V call is TRBV9, the J call TRBJ2-1; 11 bases fit TRBD2. Germline V gives CDR1 SGDLS, CDR2 YYNGEE. This CDR3 is built from 15 residues. Losses at the gene ends were 3 bases for V and 4 bases for J; bases not matched to a gene: 3. CDR3 sequence reads: CASSATSGGYNEQFF. CDR3 nucleotides: TGTGCCAGCAGCGCAACTAGCGGGGGATACAATGAGCAGTTCTTC.

The chain is built from TRBV10-3 and TRBJ2-7, with 8 bases aligning to TRBD1. CDR3 length: 14 residues. From germline, CDR1 is ENHRY and CDR2 SYGVKD. J was trimmed by 4 bases and V by 6 bases; bases with no gene match: 8. The CDR3 DNA sequence: TGTGCCATCAGCGCCGGGACAGGTCGTTACGAGCAGTACTTC. Protein product: CAISAGTGRYEQYF.

This chain uses TRBV6-1 with TRBJ2-5; tentatively, D is TRBD1 (5 bases). V was shortened by 5 bases and J by 1 base, with 11 bases between the two germline ends. CDR3 length: 14 residues. The germline V gene encodes CDR1 MNHNS and CDR2 SASEGT. Here the CDR3 reads CASSTQGFQETQYF. DNA of the CDR3: TGTGCCAGCAGTACCCAGGGTTTCCAAGAGACCCAGTACTTC.

The sample holds one count of this clone. V gene TRBV19 combines with J gene TRBJ1-3; D is unclear. Trimming shortened V by 7 bases and J by 0 bases, and 13 bases separated the two germline ends. The CDR3 spans 15 residues. The germline V gene has CDR1 LNHDA and CDR2 SQIVND (reference sequence). The CDR3 here is CASISSGTSGNTIYF. The CDR3 DNA sequence: TGTGCCAGTATAAGTTCCGGCACCTCTGGAAACACCATATATTTT.

V and J are TRBV5-1 and TRBJ1-1; D is uncertain. Germline V CDR1 and CDR2: SGHRS, YFSETQ. The CDR3 extends over 16 amino acids. Trimming removed 1 base at V and 2 bases at J, with 15 bases between. Here the CDR3 reads CASSLLPVAYNTEAFF. The DNA for the CDR3 is TGCGCCAGCAGCTTGCTCCCGGTGGCGTACAACACTGAAGCTTTCTTT.

This rearrangement joins TRBV19 to TRBJ1-2; a weak D match, TRBD1 (6 bases). The V gene lost 2 bases and the J gene lost 0 bases, with 13 bases spanning the gap. This CDR3 has 16 amino acids. CDR1 and CDR2 (germline): LNHDA, SQIVND (reference sequence). The CDR3 nucleotides are TGTGCCAGTAGTATAAGGGGGGCAGCAGCTAACTATGGCTACACCTTC. Protein sequence: CASSIRGAAANYGYTF.

The chain joins TRBV7-2 to TRBJ2-2; D could derive from TRBD1 or TRBD2 (5 bases each). V was shortened by 5 bases and J by 7 bases, with 14 bases between the two germline ends. CDR3 length: 14 amino acids. Per germline, CDR1 SGHTA and CDR2 FQGNSA. This CDR3 reads CASSSSGTNGELFF. The CDR3 DNA sequence: TGTGCCAGCAGCAGTTCCGGGACCAACGGGGAGCTGTTTTTT.

The table lists this clone with a count of one. CDR3 sequence reads: CASSSQAGGLSDEQFF. The CDR3 nucleotides are TGTGCCAGCAGTTCTCAAGCGGGGGGTTTATCCGATGAGCAGTTCTTC. V gene TRBV28 combines with J gene TRBJ2-1; 9 bases are a match to TRBD2. V lost 4 bases and J lost 8; bases outside the gene matches: 12. Germline V CDR1 and CDR2: MDHEN, SYDVKM. The CDR3 sequence is 16 residues long.

The chain has TRBV11-2 and TRBJ2-1; tentatively, D is TRBD2 (6 bases). The CDR3 extends over 16 amino acids. Germline V gene lookup returns CDR1 SGHAT and CDR2 FQNNGV. Deletions cut 5 bases from V and 7 bases from J, with 21 bases between. In nucleotides, the CDR3 is TGTGCCAGCAGCCCAACCGAGGGACTCCTTAGGAATGAGCAGTTCTTC. It encodes CASSPTEGLLRNEQFF. Full variable domain (remainder filled in from reference TRBV11-2 and TRBJ2-1): EAGVAQSPRYKIIEKRQSVAFWCNPISGHATLYWYQQILGQGPKLLIQFQNNGVVDDSQLPKDRFSAERLKGVDSTLKIQPAKLEDSAVYLCASSPTEGLLRNEQFFGPGTRLTVL.

The V call is TRBV19, the J call TRBJ1-5, with TRBD1 matching over 10 bases. Trimming removed 4 bases from V and 7 bases from J; junction bases left unmatched: 4. This CDR3 is 14 amino acids long. Germline CDR1 reads LNHDA; CDR2 reads SQIVND (reference sequence). CDR3 bases: TGTGCCAGTAGTAGACAGGGGGCTTACCAGCCCCAGCATTTT. Protein: CASSRQGAYQPQHF.

The chain uses TRBV4-3 and TRBJ1-5, with D hard to call. Trimming took off 0 bases at V and 2 bases at J, with 11 bases between the two ends. Per germline, CDR1 LGHNA and CDR2 YSLEER. This CDR3 has 16 residues. CDR3 bases: TGCGCCAGCAGCCAAGAGGTCCGACTCCGCAATCAGCCCCAGCATTTT. It translates to CASSQEVRLRNQPQHF.

As regards this clone: The junction differs from germline at one of its ends, possibly a read error. The chain employs TRBV2 and TRBJ2-1; 7 positions match TRBD1. The CDR3 length is 12 residues. Germline V gene lookup returns CDR1 SNHLY and CDR2 FYNNEI. CDR3 DNA sequence: TGTGCCAGCAGAGAAGACAGGGATGAGCAGTTCTTC. Translation: CASREDRDEQFF.

The CDR3 coding sequence is TGTGCCAGCAGGATTCAGGCGGGCGGAAACACCATATATTTT. As protein: CASRIQAGGNTIYF. V usage is TRBV6-6 and J usage is TRBJ1-3; no clear D gene. The length of the CDR3 is 14 residues. The V gene's germline CDR1 is MNHNY and CDR2 SVGAGI (reference sequence). V was clipped by 6 bases and J by 4 bases, with 13 bases between them.

This chain connects TRBV30 to TRBJ2-3; 13 nucleotides match TRBD2. V lost 1 base and J lost 4; bases outside the gene matches: 5. The V gene's germline CDR1 is GTSNPN and CDR2 SVGIG (reference sequence). The CDR3 length is 16 residues. The CDR3 DNA reads as TGTGCCTGGAGTGCCCGGACTAGCGGGGGACCAGATACGCAGTATTTT. Translation gives CAWSARTSGGPDTQYF.

The chain employs TRBV11-3 and TRBJ2-1; 8 nucleotides align to TRBD1. From germline, CDR1 is SGHNT and CDR2 YENEEA. The CDR3 has 14 residues. Trimming removed 2 bases from V and 8 bases from J; junction bases left unmatched: 5. CDR3 loop: CASSLTGGSDEQFF. The CDR3 region has the DNA TGTGCCAGCAGCTTAACAGGGGGGTCGGATGAGCAGTTCTTC. Combining the CDR3 with reference TRBV11-3 and TRBJ2-1 gives the whole variable domain EAGVVQSPRYKIIEKKQPVAFWCNPISGHNTLYWYLQNLGQGPELLIRYENEEAVDDSQLPKDRFSAERLKGVDSTLKIQPAELGDSAVYLCASSLTGGSDEQFFGPGTRLTVL.

J is TRBJ2-3 and V is TRBV11-2; D gene unclear. The CDR3 consists of 14 residues. V was clipped by 1 base and J by 2 bases, with 7 bases between them. Germline V gene sequence: CDR1 SGHAT, CDR2 FQNNGV. This chain's CDR3 is CASSLAPYTDTQYF. The CDR3 DNA is TGTGCCAGCAGCTTAGCCCCTTACACAGATACGCAGTATTTT.

The J gene is TRBJ1-2, the V gene TRBV7-9; D uncertain. The germline CDR1 and CDR2 sequences are SEHNR and FQNEAQ (reference sequence). This CDR3 contains 14 residues. Trimming left V 7 bases short and J 7 bases short, with 19 bases between. For the CDR3, the DNA is TGTGCCAGCACAAAAGGAGAGCGCGCGAGTGGCTACACCTTC. Translated, it gives CASTKGERASGYTF.